This T cell receptor beta chain was captured in a study of a mutant IDH1 vaccine in newly diagnosed glioma. In the study overall: The initiation of vaccination occurred 4-6 weeks after radiotherapy alone, or with temozolomide cycles. Antecedent treatment encompassed radiotherapy, temozolomide, or their combination; the majority received both.

Whole-study results and caveats: Alterations occurring in top peripheral T cell clonotypes seemed unrelated to pseudoprogression.

The time point is: week 35, safety follow-up. Each dose delivered 300 ug of mutant IDH1 20-mer peptide subcutaneously with imiquimod. The table came from immunoSEQ multiplex PCR; TCRdb's copy has only in-frame clones and leaves some out. The data contain tens of thousands of clones, roughly 68% of them singletons. Germline V lookup: CDR1 GTSNPN, CDR2 SVGIG (reference sequence). Germline trimming cut 3 bases from V and 3 bases from J; bases unmatched to any gene: 0. The CDR3 consists of 13 residues. As concerns this clone: Its antigen is undetermined.

The chain links TRBV30 to TRBJ1-4; 8 bases fit TRBD1. Sequencing was performed on PBMCs, taken from a glioma patient whose treatment included an IDH1 peptide vaccine. This clonotype originated in a man over 45 with glioma. The DNA of the CDR3 is TGTGCCTGGAGACAGGGGGCTAATGAAAAACTGTTTTTT. Residues: CAWRQGANEKLFF.